The next 2 T cell receptor beta chains were all read from a single sample in a study of shared clonotypes between healthy human individuals. Generated by immunoSEQ multiplex PCR, the TCRdb table keeps only in-frame clones and is missing some. This sample has hundreds of thousands of clones; more than 95% occur once, and the top ten carry roughly 0.055%. Sequencing was performed on naive CD4+ T cells sorted from blood. Described subset: CD45RA+ positively selected. All receptors derive from a woman in her twenties or thirties in good health.

This clone has just one count. The CDR3 is CASSARVGYEQYF. In DNA form, the CDR3 reads TGTGCCAGCAGTGCCAGGGTGGGCTACGAGCAGTACTTC. V is TRBV6-6 and J is TRBJ2-7, with D possibly being TRBD1 (5 bases). Germline values: CDR1 MNHNY, CDR2 SVGAGI (reference sequence). Trimming shortened V by 5 bases and J by 3 bases, and 11 bases separated the two germline ends. CDR3 length: 13 residues.

This CDR3 is CASSPGGSIYEQYF. The DNA of the CDR3 is TGCGCCAGCAGCCCCGGCGGGTCGATCTACGAGCAGTACTTC. The chain couples TRBV5-1 to TRBJ2-7; possible D gene TRBD2, 5 bases. Trimming stripped 4 bases from V and 3 bases from J, with 14 bases between. The CDR3 has 14 amino acids. In germline, CDR1 is SGHRS, CDR2 YFSETQ.